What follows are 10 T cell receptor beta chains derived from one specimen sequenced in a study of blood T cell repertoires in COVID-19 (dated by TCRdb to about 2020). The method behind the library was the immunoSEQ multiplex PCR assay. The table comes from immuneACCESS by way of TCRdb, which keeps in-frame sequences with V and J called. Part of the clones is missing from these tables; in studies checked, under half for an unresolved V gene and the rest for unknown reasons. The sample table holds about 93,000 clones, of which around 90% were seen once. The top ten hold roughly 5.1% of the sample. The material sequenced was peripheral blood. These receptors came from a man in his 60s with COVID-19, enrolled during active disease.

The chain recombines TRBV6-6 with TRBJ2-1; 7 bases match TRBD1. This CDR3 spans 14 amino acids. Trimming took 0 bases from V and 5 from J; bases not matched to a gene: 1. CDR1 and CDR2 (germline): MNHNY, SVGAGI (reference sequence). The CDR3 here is CASSYSGTDNEQFF. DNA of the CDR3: TGTGCCAGCAGTTACTCTGGGACAGACAATGAGCAGTTCTTC.

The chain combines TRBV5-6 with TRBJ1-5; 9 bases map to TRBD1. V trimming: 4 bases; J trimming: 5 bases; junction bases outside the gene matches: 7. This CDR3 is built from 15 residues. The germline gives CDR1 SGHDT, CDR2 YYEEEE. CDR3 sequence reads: CASSALGQGYQPQHF. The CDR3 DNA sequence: TGTGCCAGCAGCGCCCTCGGACAGGGGTATCAGCCCCAGCATTTT.

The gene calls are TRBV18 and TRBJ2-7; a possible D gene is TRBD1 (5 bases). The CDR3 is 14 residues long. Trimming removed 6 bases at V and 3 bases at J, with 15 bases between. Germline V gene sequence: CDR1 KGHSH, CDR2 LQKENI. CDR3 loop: CASSVDGASYEQYF. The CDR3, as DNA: TGTGCCAGCTCCGTGGATGGGGCCAGCTACGAGCAGTACTTC.

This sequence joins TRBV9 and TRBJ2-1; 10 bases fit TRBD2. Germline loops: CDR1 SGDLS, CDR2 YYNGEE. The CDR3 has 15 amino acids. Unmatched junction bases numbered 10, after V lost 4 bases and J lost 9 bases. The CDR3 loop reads CASSPVGLAGVEQFF. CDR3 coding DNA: TGTGCCAGCAGCCCAGTGGGGCTAGCGGGAGTTGAGCAGTTCTTC.

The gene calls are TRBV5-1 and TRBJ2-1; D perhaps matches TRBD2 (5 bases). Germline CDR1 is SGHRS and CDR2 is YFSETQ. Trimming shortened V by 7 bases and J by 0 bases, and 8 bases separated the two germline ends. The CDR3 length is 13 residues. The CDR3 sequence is CASGGYSYNEQFF. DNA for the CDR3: TGCGCCAGCGGCGGGTACTCCTACAATGAGCAGTTCTTC.

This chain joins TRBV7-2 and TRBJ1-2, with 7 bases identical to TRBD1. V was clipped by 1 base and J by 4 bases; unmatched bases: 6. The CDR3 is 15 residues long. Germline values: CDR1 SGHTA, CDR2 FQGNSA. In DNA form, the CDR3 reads TGTGCCAGCAGCTTAGGACAGGGCGGATCCTATGGCTACACCTTC. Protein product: CASSLGQGGSYGYTF.

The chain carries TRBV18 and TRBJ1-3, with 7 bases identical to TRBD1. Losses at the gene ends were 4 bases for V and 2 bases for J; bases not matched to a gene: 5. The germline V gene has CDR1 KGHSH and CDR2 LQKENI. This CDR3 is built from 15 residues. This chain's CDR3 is CASSLDRAAGNTIYF. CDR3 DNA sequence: TGTGCCAGCTCACTAGACAGGGCAGCTGGAAACACCATATATTTT.

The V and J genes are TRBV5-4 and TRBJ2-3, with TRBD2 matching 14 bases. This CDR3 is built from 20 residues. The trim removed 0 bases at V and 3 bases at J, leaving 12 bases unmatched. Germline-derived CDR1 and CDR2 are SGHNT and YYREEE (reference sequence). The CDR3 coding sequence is TGTGCCAGCAGCTTGGGGGGGACAGCCGGACTAGCGGGAGGAACAGATACGCAGTATTTT. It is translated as CASSLGGTAGLAGGTDTQYF.

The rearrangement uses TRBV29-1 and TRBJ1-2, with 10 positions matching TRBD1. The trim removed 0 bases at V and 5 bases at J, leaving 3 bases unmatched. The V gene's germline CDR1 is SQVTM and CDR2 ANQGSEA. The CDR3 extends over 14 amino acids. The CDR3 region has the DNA TGCAGCGTTGAAGATTGGACAGGGGGTTATGGCTACACCTTC. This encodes CSVEDWTGGYGYTF.

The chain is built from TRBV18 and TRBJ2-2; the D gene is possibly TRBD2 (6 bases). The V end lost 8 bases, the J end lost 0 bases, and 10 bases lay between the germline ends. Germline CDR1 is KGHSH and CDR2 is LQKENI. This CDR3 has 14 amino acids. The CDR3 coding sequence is TGTGCCAGCCGGAGCGGGTCGAACACCGGGGAGCTGTTTTTT. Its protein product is CASRSGSNTGELFF.